This T cell receptor beta chain is drawn from a study of molecular identifiers for immune sequencing clone quantification (dated by TCRdb to about 2018). A note on the overall study: For a replicate experiment, RNA from roughly 18,000 or 92,000 naive CD8 T cells was divided into five aliquots, and four of the five aliquots were sequenced. This methods study benchmarked molecular-identifier clustering-based TCR repertoire sequencing (MIDCIRS) and TCR RNA copy counting, using CD8 T cells to do so. Study-wide findings and limitations: Approximately 2.7 recovered TCR RNA copies per cell were obtained by modeling, versus approximately 9 by digital PCR, implying a capture efficiency of roughly 32%. Clones above 20 RNA copies held over 99% of molecules in CMV-specific effector cells but under 1% in naive cells. Spiked-in Jurkat TCR RNA (approximately 10 copies' worth), which is not part of the donor repertoire, was contained in the naive libraries. Identical TCR molecules sharing a barcode could cause highly expanded clone sizes to be underestimated. Even against a background of about a million naive CD8 T cells, spiked-in Jurkat TCR RNA amounting to a single cell's worth was reported to be detectable. When barcode sub-clustering was omitted, TCR diversity was inflated by chimeric consensus sequences, with chimeras reaching as high as 47%.

Naive CD8 T cell libraries were made from about 21,000 to 970,000 sorted cells using 10%, 30% or 50% of purified RNA. On a BD FACSAria II, naive CD8 T cells were FACS-sorted as CD8+CD4-CCR7+CD45RA+ and collected into RLT Plus buffer. Nine to eleven TCR copies' worth of Jurkat RNA were spiked into roughly 17,000-1,100,000 naive CD8 T cell samples to test detection sensitivity. Enrichment of CD8 T cells was performed with RosetteSep CD8+ T Cell Enrichment Cocktail and Ficoll-Paque, after which ACK red cell lysis was carried out. The germline V gene specifies MGHRA as CDR1 and YSYEKL as CDR2. For this chain, trimming is 0 bases at the V end and 5 bases at the J end, and the number of junction bases without a gene match is 2. From the cysteine up to the phenylalanine, the CDR3 has a length of 16 residues. The CDR3 DNA has 48 bases and is translated from base 1. Libraries were prepared through PCR. The instrument was an Illumina HiSeq 4000. Bulk TCR libraries were generated as previously described, with the TCR primers listed in Table S5 used. Purification of total RNA was performed with the Qiagen AllPrep DNA/RNA kit. Before any analysis, reads coming from multiple sequencing runs of the same library were combined into one pool. The study's own analysis went as follows. Reads were retained only if the reads had an exact TCR constant sequence, and the retained reads were trimmed to 150 nt and grouped according to their 12-nt molecular barcodes. Reads within each barcode group were sub-clustered using a 15% Levenshtein threshold, and quality-weighted consensus sequences were constructed for each RNA molecule. Non-functional sequences were excluded, and lower-count sequences lying one edit away from another sequence were also excluded. Based on fitting two negative binomial distributions, any barcode sub-cluster with under 20% of the maximum read count was discarded. The public reads were reanalyzed by TCRdb: fastp trimming at Q25, MiXCR alignment, in-frame beta chains only. Rows with a matching CDR3 protein are joined into one entry that keeps the most common DNA and genes. The V and J calls, along with clone size, are taken from TCRdb and not from the paper's own processing. The sample data list 85,000 to 90,000 distinct CDR3 sequences, and around a fifth of these were observed just once. The ten largest clones add up to 0.7% to 0.95% of the sample.

This clonotype has ten or more counts. What antigen it recognizes has not been identified. Nothing much larger sits one base from this clone, and base qualities are not available. The source material was naive CD8+ T cells from blood, with Jurkat cell RNA spiked in. The cell subset or site tag for this specimen amounts to: FACS-sorted CD8+CD4-CCR7+CD45RA+ naive T cells. The clonotype comes from a human donor in good health. Some libraries in this study had Jurkat cell RNA spiked in. The chain is made from TRBV4-1 and TRBJ2-3; TRBD2 agrees with 13 junctional bases. In nucleotides, the sequence is TGCGCCAGCAGCCAAGAAGGGACTAGCGGGATAGATACGCAGTATTTT. It codes for CASSQEGTSGIDTQYF.